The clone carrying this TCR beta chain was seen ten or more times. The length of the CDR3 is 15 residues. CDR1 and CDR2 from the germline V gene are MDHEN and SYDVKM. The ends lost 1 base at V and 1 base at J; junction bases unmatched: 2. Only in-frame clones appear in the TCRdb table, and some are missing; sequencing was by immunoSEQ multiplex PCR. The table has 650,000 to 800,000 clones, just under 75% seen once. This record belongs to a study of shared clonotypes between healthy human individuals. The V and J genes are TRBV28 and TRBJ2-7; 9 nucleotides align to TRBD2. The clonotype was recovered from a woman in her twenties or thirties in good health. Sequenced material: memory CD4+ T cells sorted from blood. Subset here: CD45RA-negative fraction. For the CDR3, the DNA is TGTGCCAGCAGTTTATTTAGCGGGAGTTCCTACGAGCAGTACTTC. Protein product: CASSLFSGSSYEQYF.